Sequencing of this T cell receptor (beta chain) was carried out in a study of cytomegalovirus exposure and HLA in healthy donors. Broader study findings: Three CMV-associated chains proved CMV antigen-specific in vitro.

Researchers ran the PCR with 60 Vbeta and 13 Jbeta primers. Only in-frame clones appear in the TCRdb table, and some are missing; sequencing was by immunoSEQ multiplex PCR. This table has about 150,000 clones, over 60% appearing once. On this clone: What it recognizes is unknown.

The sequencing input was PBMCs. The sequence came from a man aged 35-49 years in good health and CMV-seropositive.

The CDR3 loop reads CASSGRQAGTDTQYF. Here the CDR3 DNA reads TGTGCCAGCAGCGGAAGGCAGGCTGGCACAGATACGCAGTATTTT. V and J are TRBV5-8 and TRBJ2-3; no reliable D call. CDR1 and CDR2 (germline): SGHTS, YDEGEE. This CDR3 is 15 amino acids long. Deletions cut 4 bases from V and 1 base from J, with 13 bases between.